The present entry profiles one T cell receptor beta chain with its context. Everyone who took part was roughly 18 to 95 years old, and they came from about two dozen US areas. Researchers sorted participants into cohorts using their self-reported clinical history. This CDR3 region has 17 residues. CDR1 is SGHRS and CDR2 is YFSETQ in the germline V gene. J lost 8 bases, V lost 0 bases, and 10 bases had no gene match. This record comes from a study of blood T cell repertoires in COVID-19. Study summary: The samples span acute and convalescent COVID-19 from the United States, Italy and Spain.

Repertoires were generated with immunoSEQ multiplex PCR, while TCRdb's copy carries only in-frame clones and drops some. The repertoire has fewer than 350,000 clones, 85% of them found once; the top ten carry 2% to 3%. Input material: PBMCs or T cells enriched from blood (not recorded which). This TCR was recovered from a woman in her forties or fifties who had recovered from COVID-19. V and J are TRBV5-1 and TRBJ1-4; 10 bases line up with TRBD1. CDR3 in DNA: TGCGCCAGCAGCTTGGATGCTGGACAGGGGGTGGGAGAAAAACTGTTTTTT. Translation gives CASSLDAGQGVGEKLFF.